This T cell receptor (beta chain) was captured by sequencing in a study of blood T cell repertoires in COVID-19. Study-level background: Spain, Italy and the United States supplied samples that represented acute and convalescent COVID-19.

CDR3 size: 15 residues. With 5 bases clipped from V and 4 bases from J, the junction kept 7 bases outside the gene matches. The germline gives CDR1 SGHTA, CDR2 FQGNSA. Profiled with immunoSEQ multiplex PCR; TCRdb holds only in-frame clones, not every one. The table has roughly 100,000 clones, roughly 88% seen once. The TCR originated in a man aged 18 to 29 with COVID-19, enrolled during active disease. The gene calls are TRBV7-2 and TRBJ2-2; 7 bases align to TRBD2. The material sequenced was peripheral blood. This chain's CDR3 is CASSGGSRRTGELFF. The CDR3 nucleotides read TGTGCCAGCAGCGGCGGGAGTCGACGCACCGGGGAGCTGTTTTTT.